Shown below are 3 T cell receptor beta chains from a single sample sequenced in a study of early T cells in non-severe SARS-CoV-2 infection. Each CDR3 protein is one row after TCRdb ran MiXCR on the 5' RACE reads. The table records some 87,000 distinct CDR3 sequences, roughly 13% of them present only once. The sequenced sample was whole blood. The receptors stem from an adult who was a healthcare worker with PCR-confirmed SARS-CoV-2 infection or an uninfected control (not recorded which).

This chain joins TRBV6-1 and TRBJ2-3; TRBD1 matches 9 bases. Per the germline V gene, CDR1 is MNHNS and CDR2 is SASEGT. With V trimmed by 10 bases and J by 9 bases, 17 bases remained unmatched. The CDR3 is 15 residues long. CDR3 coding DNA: TGTGCCATCGCCAGGACCGGGACAGGGTTAAGAACGCAGTATTTT. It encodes CAIARTGTGLRTQYF.

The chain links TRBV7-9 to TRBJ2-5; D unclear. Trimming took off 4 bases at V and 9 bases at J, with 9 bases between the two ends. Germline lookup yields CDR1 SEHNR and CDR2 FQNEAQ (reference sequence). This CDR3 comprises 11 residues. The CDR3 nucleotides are TGTGCCAGCAGCTCCCCTTGGGCCCAGTACTTC. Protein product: CASSSPWAQYF.

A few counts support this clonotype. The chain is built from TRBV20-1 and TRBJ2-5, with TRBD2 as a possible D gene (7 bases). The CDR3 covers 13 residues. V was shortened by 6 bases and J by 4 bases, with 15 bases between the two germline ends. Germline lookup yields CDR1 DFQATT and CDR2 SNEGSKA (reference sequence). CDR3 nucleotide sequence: TGCAGTGCAAGCGGGACACGGCGAGAGACCCAGTACTTC. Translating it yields CSASGTRRETQYF.